This T cell receptor (beta chain) was recorded in a study of identical twins. The CDR3 has 15 residues. Germline CDR1 MNHEY, CDR2 SMNVEV (reference sequence). TCRdb re-analysed the 5' RACE reads in MiXCR, keeping a single row per CDR3 protein. The sample holds 600,000 to 800,000 distinct CDR3 sequences, 21% seen once. This clonotype was counted only a few times. One junction end disagrees with the germline gene, perhaps due to a read error. The sample was also reused in another study, on T cells expressing NK-cell markers. That investigation notes: HCMV serostatus: seven of eight sequenced donors positive, one negative.

The sequence was obtained from a woman in her late teens or twenties in good health. Sequenced input: PBMCs. The rearrangement uses TRBV27 and TRBJ1-2; the D is unclear. CDR3 in DNA: TGTGCCAGCAGTCTATCGGGCAGCAACCACTATGGCTACACCTTC. It is translated as CASSLSGSNHYGYTF.